This TCR beta chain comes out of a study of response to subunit inactivated influenza vaccine. Notes on the study in general: Authors suggested each seasonal flu vaccination may recruit only limited numbers of new T cells.

Germline CDR1 is SGHRS and CDR2 is YFSETQ. Unmatched junction bases numbered 10, after V lost 0 bases and J lost 5 bases. This CDR3 contains 17 residues. This clonotype showed up many times. Its antigen is not identified. MiXCR, applied by TCRdb to the RT-PCR reads, yields one record per CDR3 protein. The sample consists of over 400,000 distinct CDR3 sequences, 10% to 11% of them appearing once. This receptor was obtained from a man over 45 who received an inactivated influenza vaccine. The V and J genes are TRBV5-1 and TRBJ2-7; 11 bases match TRBD2. The sequenced sample was PBMCs from blood, obtained roughly 45 days after vaccination. The CDR3 here is CASSLGGSGRAVDEQYF. The CDR3 nucleotides read TGCGCCAGCAGCTTGGGAGGTAGCGGGAGGGCCGTTGACGAGCAGTACTTC.